The sequence of this T cell receptor beta chain was determined in a study of blood T cell repertoires in COVID-19. For the study at large: Whether acute or convalescent, the COVID-19 samples came from the United States, Italy and Spain. T cells, B-cell-depleted T cells, or PBMCs provided the cDNA or gDNA that served as material.

Original handling: Estimation of nucleated cell counts was performed using reference gene primer amplification. Data came from immunoSEQ multiplex PCR; TCRdb stores just in-frame clones and leaves some out. The V and J calls and clone size come from that table; D and trimming were worked out from the DNA. In the table there are about 47,000 clones, roughly four fifths of which are singletons. This receptor was taken from a woman aged 55-70 years with acute or convalescent COVID-19. Input material: peripheral blood.

The CDR3, as DNA: TGTGCCAGCAGCATCATACCAGGGCGGTCTGGAAACACCATATATTTT. Its protein is CASSIIPGRSGNTIYF. The V gene is TRBV7-2, the J gene TRBJ1-3; D is perhaps TRBD1 (5 bases). V was cut by 5 bases and J by 1 base, with 15 bases left in between. Germline V gene sequence: CDR1 SGHTA, CDR2 FQGNSA. The length of the CDR3 is 16 residues.